The clone carrying this T cell receptor (beta chain) occurred once. Its antigen is currently unknown. These data belong to a study of shared clonotypes between healthy human individuals. Trimming cost V 0 bases and J 1 base, with 10 bases left between them. Germline CDR1 is LGHNA and CDR2 is YNFKEQ. The CDR3 extends over 17 amino acids. Genomic DNA of every subset was divided equally among multiple immunoSEQ plates. Generated by immunoSEQ multiplex PCR, the TCRdb table keeps only in-frame clones and is missing some. The sample records nearly 750,000 clones, 72% being singletons. Study-wide results and limits: Clonotypes that were shared across a handful of donors made up roughly 5.2% of naive CD4 clonotypes. Genetic and exposure-history diversity was limited by the small donor number.

This chain links TRBV4-2 with TRBJ2-6; D is perhaps TRBD2 (5 bases). The receptor was derived from a woman aged 25 to 39 in good health. Sequencing was done on a sample of memory CD4+ T cells sorted from blood. As to subset: CD45RA-negative fraction. CDR3 DNA sequence: TGTGCCAGCAGCCAAGATCGGGGAAGGTCTGGGGCCAACGTCCTGACTTTC. This gives the protein CASSQDRGRSGANVLTF.